The T cell receptor (beta chain) described here comes from a study of blood T cell repertoires in COVID-19. Clones were sequenced by immunoSEQ multiplex PCR, and TCRdb holds only the in-frame ones, with some missing. The repertoire consists of over 350,000 clones, with 88% occurring once and the leading ten covering about 0.89%. Sequencing was done on a sample of PBMCs or T cells enriched from blood (not recorded which). The receptor was derived from a woman aged 25-40 years with acute COVID-19.

The CDR3 reads CASSRLAGSQETQYF. As DNA, the CDR3 is TGTGCCAGCTCGAGACTAGCGGGGTCCCAAGAGACCCAGTACTTC. The chain joins TRBV18 to TRBJ2-5; the match to TRBD2 covers 11 bases. The CDR3 runs 15 residues. J was trimmed by 1 base and V by 6 bases; bases with no gene match: 4. Germline V lookup: CDR1 KGHSH, CDR2 LQKENI. The full variable domain, with the rest looked up from reference TRBV18 and TRBJ2-5, is NAGVMQNPRHLVRRRGQEARLRCSPMKGHSHVYWYRQLPEEGLKFMVYLQKENIIDESGMPKERFSAEFPKEGPSILRIQQVVRGDSAAYFCASSRLAGSQETQYFGPGTRLLVL.